The 27 T cell receptor beta chains below all came from one sample that was sequenced in a study of blood T cell repertoires in COVID-19. Profiled with immunoSEQ multiplex PCR; TCRdb holds only in-frame clones, not every one. The sample includes 250,000 to 300,000 clones, approximately 91% seen only once; the top ten take 11%. The source material was peripheral blood. The receptors were sampled from a woman in her 30s with COVID-19, enrolled during active disease.

The V call is TRBV7-8, the J call TRBJ2-5; 8 nucleotides line up with TRBD2. This CDR3 region has 14 residues. Germline lookup yields CDR1 SGHVS and CDR2 FQNEAQ. V shed 5 bases and J 5 bases; nucleotides not matched to a gene: 7. CDR3 nucleotide sequence: TGTGCCAGCAGCGCCCGGGGGGGTTGGGAGACCCAGTACTTC. It codes for CASSARGGWETQYF.

The gene calls are TRBV28 and TRBJ2-2; 8 nucleotides agree with TRBD2. This CDR3 is 15 amino acids long. V gave up 7 bases and J gave up 2 bases; unmatched junction bases: 6. Germline V gene data show CDR1 as MDHEN and CDR2 as SYDVKM. The CDR3 sequence is CASKTSGSNTGELFF. CDR3 DNA: TGTGCCAGCAAAACTAGCGGATCTAACACCGGGGAGCTGTTTTTT.

This rearrangement joins TRBV29-1 to TRBJ1-5, with D unresolved. Germline-derived CDR1 and CDR2 are SQVTM and ANQGSEA. V shed 6 bases and J shed 1 base, with 10 bases lying between them. CDR3 length: 13 residues. This CDR3 is CSVSGSSNQPQHF. The CDR3 DNA reads TGCAGCGTGTCAGGATCGAGCAATCAGCCCCAGCATTTT.

This clone was seen only once. The chain carries TRBV28 and TRBJ2-2, with TRBD1 matching 7 bases. Per germline, CDR1 MDHEN and CDR2 SYDVKM. The CDR3 totals 16 residues. The V segment lost 5 bases and the J segment 1 base; nucleotides outside the gene matches: 7. CDR3 region: CASSLTGQMNTGELFF. The CDR3 coding sequence is TGTGCCAGCAGTCTCACGGGACAGATGAACACCGGGGAGCTGTTTTTT. The variable domain in full, with the rest retrieved from reference TRBV28 and TRBJ2-2, is DVKVTQSSRYLVKRTGEKVFLECVQDMDHENMFWYRQDPGLGLRLIYFSYDVKMKEKGDIPEGYSVSREKKERFSLILESASTNQTSMYLCASSLTGQMNTGELFFGEGSRLTVL.

The chain employs TRBV7-8 and TRBJ2-3; 8 bases are shared with TRBD1. CDR3 size: 15 residues. Germline CDR1 and CDR2: SGHVS and FQNEAQ. V was pared by 8 bases and J by 11 bases, with 18 bases of the junction left unmatched. The CDR3 DNA sequence: TGTGCCAGCGCGCCTAGGACAGGGACGGGGTTGGGGCAGTATTTT. Protein sequence: CASAPRTGTGLGQYF.

The chain uses TRBV13 and TRBJ1-2; 7 positions agree with TRBD1. J lost 3 bases, V lost 7 bases, and 8 bases had no gene match. CDR1 is PRHDT and CDR2 is FYEKMQ in the germline V gene (reference sequence). The CDR3 has 14 amino acids. The CDR3 nucleotides are TGTGCCAGCACCAACGGACAGGTTGACTATGGCTACACCTTC. Its protein is CASTNGQVDYGYTF.

The chain employs TRBV9 and TRBJ2-7; no clear D gene. V lost 0 bases and J 2 bases, leaving 6 bases between the germline ends. CDR1 and CDR2 from the germline V gene are SGDLS and YYNGEE. This CDR3 region has 13 residues. CDR3 bases: TGTGCCAGCAGCGTAGGTGAGCCCTACGAGCAGTACTTC. It translates to CASSVGEPYEQYF.

This clone appeared a single time. The chain is built from TRBV15 and TRBJ1-4; 8 nucleotides line up with TRBD1. Germline loops: CDR1 LNHNV, CDR2 YYDKDF (reference sequence). The CDR3 loop spans 16 amino acids. The trim removed 0 bases at V and 8 bases at J, leaving 8 bases unmatched. CDR3 sequence: CATSRDQTGVREKLFF. CDR3 bases: TGTGCCACCAGCAGAGATCAGACAGGGGTCAGAGAAAAACTGTTTTTT.

This chain connects TRBV5-4 to TRBJ2-7; D not resolved. This CDR3 is 14 amino acids long. Per germline, CDR1 SGHNT and CDR2 YYREEE (reference sequence). The ends were cut back, 7 bases at V and 2 bases at J, with 16 bases in the middle. The CDR3: CASRSWSRPYEQYF. CDR3 in DNA: TGTGCCAGCCGCTCGTGGTCTAGACCCTACGAGCAGTACTTC.

This chain connects TRBV28 to TRBJ2-7; TRBD2 matches at 14 bases. The CDR3 contains 16 residues. The ends lost 6 bases at V and 1 base at J; junction bases unmatched: 5. Per the germline V gene, CDR1 is MDHEN and CDR2 is SYDVKM. The CDR3 DNA sequence: TGTGCCAGCAGCGGACTAGCGGGAGGTTATTCCTACGAGCAGTACTTC. Amino acids: CASSGLAGGYSYEQYF.

V and J are TRBV28 and TRBJ2-2, with 15 bases identical to TRBD2. The ends lost 6 bases at V and 9 bases at J; junction bases unmatched: 14. The germline V gene has CDR1 MDHEN and CDR2 SYDVKM. This CDR3 has 18 amino acids. The CDR3 loop is CASSSFLGLAGGVRELFF. The CDR3 nucleotides read TGTGCCAGCAGCTCCTTTCTTGGACTAGCGGGAGGGGTCCGGGAGCTGTTTTTT.

This rearrangement joins TRBV10-3 to TRBJ2-7, with a weak D call TRBD2 (5 bases). V was cut by 10 bases and J by 2 bases, with 18 bases left in between. This CDR3 region has 14 residues. Germline V lookup: CDR1 ENHRY, CDR2 SYGVKD. This CDR3 is CATVGILLPYEQYF. In nucleotides, the CDR3 is TGTGCCACCGTCGGGATTCTATTACCCTACGAGCAGTACTTC.

The chain employs TRBV10-3 and TRBJ1-5; 7 nucleotides agree with TRBD1. Germline trimming cut 4 bases from V and 0 bases from J; bases unmatched to any gene: 3. The CDR3 length is 15 residues. The V gene's germline CDR1 is ENHRY and CDR2 SYGVKD. The DNA for the CDR3 is TGTGCCATCAGTGGGGACAGCCATAGCAATCAGCCCCAGCATTTT. As protein: CAISGDSHSNQPQHF.

In its sample, this clone was seen a few times. The chain uses TRBV27 and TRBJ2-3; D remains unclear. The CDR3 runs 13 residues. Germline values: CDR1 MNHEY, CDR2 SMNVEV (reference sequence). Trimming cost V 6 bases and J 0 bases, with 7 bases left between them. CDR3 in amino acids: CASRPSSTDTQYF. The CDR3 DNA follows: TGTGCCAGCAGGCCGAGTAGCACAGATACGCAGTATTTT.

This chain uses TRBV10-2 with TRBJ2-3, with 8 bases identical to TRBD2. The CDR3 runs to 16 residues. Per the germline V gene, CDR1 is WSHSY and CDR2 is SAAADI. J gave up 2 bases and V 0 bases, and 4 bases lay outside the gene matches. CDR3 amino acids: CASSESQLADTDTQYF. CDR3 coding DNA: TGCGCCAGCAGTGAGTCGCAACTAGCGGACACAGATACGCAGTATTTT.

This chain joins TRBV12-5 and TRBJ2-7; 9 nucleotides line up with TRBD2. Germline values: CDR1 LGHNT, CDR2 FRNRAP. The CDR3 totals 13 residues. The V segment lost 7 bases and the J segment 6 bases; nucleotides outside the gene matches: 7. The CDR3 is CASVRGRVREQYF. CDR3 sequence (DNA): TGTGCTAGTGTTCGCGGGAGGGTTCGCGAGCAGTACTTC.

This chain joins TRBV19 and TRBJ1-2, with TRBD1 matching over 10 bases. Germline V lookup: CDR1 LNHDA, CDR2 SQIVND (reference sequence). J gave up 6 bases and V 5 bases, and 6 bases lay outside the gene matches. The length of the CDR3 is 14 residues. The CDR3, as DNA: TGTGCCAGTAGTCCCGGACAGGGGGAAGATGGCTACACCTTC. It encodes CASSPGQGEDGYTF. Using reference TRBV19 and TRBJ1-2 for the parts outside the CDR3, the full variable domain is DGGITQSPKYLFRKEGQNVTLSCEQNLNHDAMYWYRQDPGQGLRLIYYSQIVNDFQKGDIAEGYSVSREKKESFPLTVTSAQKNPTAFYLCASSPGQGEDGYTFGSGTRLTVV.

This clone was seen a single time. This chain uses TRBV24-1 with TRBJ1-1, with 10 bases identical to TRBD1. The trim removed 3 bases at V and 4 bases at J, leaving 4 bases unmatched. Per germline, CDR1 KGHDR and CDR2 SFDVKD. The CDR3 spans 15 residues. Here the CDR3 reads CATSDPGQGSTEAFF. The CDR3 region has the DNA TGTGCCACCAGTGATCCGGGACAGGGGAGCACTGAAGCTTTCTTT.

The CDR3 spells CASRSGLNEQYF. CDR3 in DNA: TGTGCCAGCAGATCAGGGTTGAACGAGCAGTACTTC. The chain carries TRBV6-5 and TRBJ2-7; D might be TRBD1 (5 bases). The V end was cut by 6 bases, the J end by 5 bases, with 11 bases between. Germline CDR1 is MNHEY and CDR2 is SVGAGI. This CDR3 has 12 residues.

The CDR3 protein is CASSFSSGVNEQYF. The CDR3 bases are TGTGCCAGCAGTTTTAGCTCGGGAGTCAACGAGCAGTACTTC. This rearrangement joins TRBV28 to TRBJ2-7; D is possibly TRBD2 (6 bases). Germline CDR1 is MDHEN and CDR2 is SYDVKM. The germline V and J ends were trimmed by 3 bases and 5 bases, with 14 bases remaining between them. The CDR3 runs to 14 residues.

V is TRBV9 and J is TRBJ2-3, with 7 bases identical to TRBD2. The V gene's germline CDR1 is SGDLS and CDR2 YYNGEE. The CDR3 is 16 amino acids. V was clipped by 0 bases and J by 1 base; unmatched bases: 5. CDR3 in DNA: TGTGCCAGCAGCGTAGAGGGCGGGGGACGCACAGATACGCAGTATTTT. It is translated as CASSVEGGGRTDTQYF.

V and J are TRBV7-9 and TRBJ2-3; 8 nucleotides match TRBD2. Germline V gene sequence: CDR1 SEHNR, CDR2 FQNEAQ (reference sequence). This CDR3 spans 14 amino acids. V dropped 3 bases and J dropped 4; count of bases not matched to a gene: 3. The CDR3 region is CASSFSGKPDTQYF. CDR3 in DNA: TGTGCCAGCAGCTTTAGCGGGAAGCCAGATACGCAGTATTTT. The whole variable domain, remainder taken from reference TRBV7-9 and TRBJ2-3, is DTGVSQNPRHKITKRGQNVTFRCDPISEHNRLYWYRQTLGQGPEFLTYFQNEAQLEKSRLLSDRFSAERPKGSFSTLEIQRTEQGDSAMYLCASSFSGKPDTQYFGPGTRLTVL.

This clone was detected only once. The chain has TRBV2 and TRBJ2-3; 7 bases match TRBD1. V was pared by 2 bases and J by 4 bases, with 9 bases of the junction left unmatched. Germline V CDR1 and CDR2: SNHLY, FYNNEI. This CDR3 has 16 residues. CDR3 DNA: TGTGCCAGCAGTGAACGCGACAGGGTGAATTCAGATACGCAGTATTTT. Residues: CASSERDRVNSDTQYF.

CDR3 region: CASSPRQGNQPQHF. The CDR3 nucleotides are TGTGCCAGCAGTCCTCGACAGGGAAATCAGCCCCAGCATTTT. This chain joins TRBV6-5 and TRBJ1-5; TRBD1 matches at 7 bases. Trimming at V came to 5 bases and at J to 4 bases, leaving 5 bases not matched to a gene. CDR1 and CDR2 from the germline V gene are MNHEY and SVGAGI. The CDR3 length is 14 residues.

The V gene is TRBV30, the J gene TRBJ2-7; 7 bases map to TRBD2. This CDR3 region has 14 residues. V gave up 3 bases and J gave up 2 bases; unmatched junction bases: 7. CDR1 and CDR2 (germline): GTSNPN, SVGIG (reference sequence). For the CDR3, the DNA is TGTGCCTGGAGCCGAGGTGGGAGGGCCTACGAGCAGTACTTC. Amino acids: CAWSRGGRAYEQYF.

V is TRBV7-9 and J is TRBJ1-5, with unresolved D. Germline V gives CDR1 SEHNR, CDR2 FQNEAQ (reference sequence). The CDR3 is 14 amino acids. V was clipped by 3 bases and J by 7 bases, with 13 bases between them. CDR3 residues: CASSFKGAEQPQHF. The CDR3, as DNA: TGTGCCAGCAGCTTCAAGGGAGCAGAGCAGCCCCAGCATTTT.

The chain has TRBV19 and TRBJ1-5, with 9 positions matching TRBD1. V gave up 6 bases and J gave up 1 base; unmatched junction bases: 7. Germline CDR1 reads LNHDA; CDR2 reads SQIVND (reference sequence). This CDR3 contains 16 residues. Here the CDR3 DNA reads TGTGCCAGTAGAACACAGGGGGCAGGGAGCAATCAGCCCCAGCATTTT. Its translation is CASRTQGAGSNQPQHF.